This T cell receptor (beta chain) derives from a study of regulatory T cells in long-lasting Graves disease. Study observations and caveats: Less diverse TCR repertoires were seen in persistent Graves' patients than in newly diagnosed ones.

Relying on iRepertoire HTBI primers and Arm-PCR of CDR3 regions, the team built TCR beta libraries. From the multiplex PCR reads, TCRdb called clonotypes with MiXCR, one entry per CDR3 protein. The sample lists about 540,000 distinct CDR3 sequences, 13% occurring once. Time point given: newly diagnosed GD, antithyroid drugs for less than 3 months. Making the TCR library involved RNA that had been extracted from PBMCs. This clonotype was recorded at least ten times. No antigen is known for it. The V and J ends lost 2 bases and 5 bases, in that order; junction bases with no gene match: 11. CDR1 ENHRY and CDR2 SYGVKD come from the germline V gene. This CDR3 contains 17 residues. This sample was shared with a second study, whose subject was T cells in Graves' hyperthyroidism and ophthalmopathy. From that second work: Most thyroid-expanded clonotypes above 0.001 were also found in blood. Prediction of ophthalmopathy progression came a median approximately 6 months pre-onset.

Specimen: peripheral blood mononuclear cells (PBMCs), collected at new diagnosis, from a patient treated with antithyroid drugs. The chain couples TRBV10-3 to TRBJ2-3, with 9 bases matching TRBD2. The receptor's source is a man aged 25 to 45 with Graves disease. CDR3 loop: CAISEMGLAGERDTQYF. The CDR3, as DNA: TGTGCCATCAGTGAGATGGGGTTAGCGGGAGAAAGAGATACGCAGTATTTT.